This T cell receptor (beta chain) was captured in a study of T cell responses to AZD1222 COVID-19 vaccine. Study summary: Second-dose intervals of approximately 4 or approximately 12 weeks were pooled. Broader study findings: Spike-spanning, vaccine-associated CD4 TCRs were dominant at 160-218 and 743-854. Most donors were white British and more were female, and clonal diversity was possibly underestimated. Recipients of AZD1222 seropositive at baseline numbered only 6 or 7.

This CDR3 region has 15 residues. Germline CDR1 reads SQVTM; CDR2 reads ANQGSEA. V gave up 3 bases and J gave up 5 bases; unmatched junction bases: 10. This clone appeared once. Antigen specificity is unknown. Clones were sequenced by immunoSEQ multiplex PCR, and TCRdb holds only the in-frame ones, with some missing. The sample gives roughly 130,000 clones, 70% to 90% of which show up once; 12% is in the top ten. The sample in question was peripheral blood, obtained on day 0 of AZD1222 vaccination. This TCR derives from an adult in good health. The chain links TRBV29-1 to TRBJ1-2, with 9 positions matching TRBD1. The CDR3 spells CSVEITGGAPYGYTF. CDR3 bases: TGCAGCGTTGAGATTACAGGGGGCGCCCCGTATGGCTACACCTTC.